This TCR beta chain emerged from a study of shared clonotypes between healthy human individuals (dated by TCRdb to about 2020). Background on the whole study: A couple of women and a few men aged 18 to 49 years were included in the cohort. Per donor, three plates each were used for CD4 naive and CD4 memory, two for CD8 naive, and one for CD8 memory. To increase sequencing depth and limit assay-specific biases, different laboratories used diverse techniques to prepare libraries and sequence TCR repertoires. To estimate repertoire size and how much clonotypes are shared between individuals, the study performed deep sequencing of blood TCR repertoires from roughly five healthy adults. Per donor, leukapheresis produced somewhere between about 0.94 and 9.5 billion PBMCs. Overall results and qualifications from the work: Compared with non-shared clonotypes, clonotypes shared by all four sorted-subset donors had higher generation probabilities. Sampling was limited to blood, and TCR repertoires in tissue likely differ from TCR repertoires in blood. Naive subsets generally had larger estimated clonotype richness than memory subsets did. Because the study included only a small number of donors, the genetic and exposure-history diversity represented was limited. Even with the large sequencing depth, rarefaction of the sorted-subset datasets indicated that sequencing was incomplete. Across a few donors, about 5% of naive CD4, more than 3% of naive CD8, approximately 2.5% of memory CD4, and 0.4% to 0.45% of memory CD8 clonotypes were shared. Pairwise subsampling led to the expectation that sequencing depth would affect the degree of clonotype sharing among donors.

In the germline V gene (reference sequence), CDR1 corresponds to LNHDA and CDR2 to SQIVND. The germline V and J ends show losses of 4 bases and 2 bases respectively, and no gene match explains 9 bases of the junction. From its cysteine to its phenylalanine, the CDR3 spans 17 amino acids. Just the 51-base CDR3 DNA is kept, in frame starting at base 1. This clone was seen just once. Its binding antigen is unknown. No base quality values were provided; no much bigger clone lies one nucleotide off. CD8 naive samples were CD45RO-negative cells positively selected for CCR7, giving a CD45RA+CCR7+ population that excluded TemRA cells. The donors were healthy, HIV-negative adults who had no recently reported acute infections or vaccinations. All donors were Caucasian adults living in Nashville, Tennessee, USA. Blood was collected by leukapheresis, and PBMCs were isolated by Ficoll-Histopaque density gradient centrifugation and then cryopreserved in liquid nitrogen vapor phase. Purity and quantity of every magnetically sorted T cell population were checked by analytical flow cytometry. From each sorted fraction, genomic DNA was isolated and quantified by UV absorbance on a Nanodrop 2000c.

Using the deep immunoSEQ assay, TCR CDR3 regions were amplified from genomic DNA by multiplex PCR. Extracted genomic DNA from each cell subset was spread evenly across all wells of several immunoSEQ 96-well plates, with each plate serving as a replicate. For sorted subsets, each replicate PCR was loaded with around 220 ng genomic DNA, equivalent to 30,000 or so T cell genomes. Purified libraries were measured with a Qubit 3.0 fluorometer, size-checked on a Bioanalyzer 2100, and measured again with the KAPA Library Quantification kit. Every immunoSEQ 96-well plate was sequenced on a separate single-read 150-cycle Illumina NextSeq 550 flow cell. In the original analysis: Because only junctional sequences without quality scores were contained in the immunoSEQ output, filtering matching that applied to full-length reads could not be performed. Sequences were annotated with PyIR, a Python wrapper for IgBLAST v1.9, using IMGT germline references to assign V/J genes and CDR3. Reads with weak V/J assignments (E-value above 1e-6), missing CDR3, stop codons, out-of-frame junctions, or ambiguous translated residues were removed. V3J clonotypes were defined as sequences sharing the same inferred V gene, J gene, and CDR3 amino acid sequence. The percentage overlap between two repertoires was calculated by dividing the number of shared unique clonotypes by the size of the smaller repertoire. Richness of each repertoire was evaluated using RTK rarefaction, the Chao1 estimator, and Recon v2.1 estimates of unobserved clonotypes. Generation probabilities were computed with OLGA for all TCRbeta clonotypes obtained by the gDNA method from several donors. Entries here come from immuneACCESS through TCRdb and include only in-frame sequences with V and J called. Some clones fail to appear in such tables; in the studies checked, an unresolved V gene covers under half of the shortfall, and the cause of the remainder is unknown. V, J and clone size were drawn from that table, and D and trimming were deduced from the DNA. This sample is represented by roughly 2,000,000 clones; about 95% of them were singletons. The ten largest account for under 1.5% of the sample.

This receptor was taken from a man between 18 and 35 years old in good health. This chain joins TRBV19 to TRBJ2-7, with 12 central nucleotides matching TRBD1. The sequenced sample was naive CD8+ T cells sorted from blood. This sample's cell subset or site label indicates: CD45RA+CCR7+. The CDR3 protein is CASSKGQGAPGPYEQYF. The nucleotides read TGTGCCAGTAGTAAGGGACAGGGGGCTCCCGGCCCCTACGAGCAGTACTTC. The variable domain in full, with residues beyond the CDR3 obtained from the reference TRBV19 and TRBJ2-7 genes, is DGGITQSPKYLFRKEGQNVTLSCEQNLNHDAMYWYRQDPGQGLRLIYYSQIVNDFQKGDIAEGYSVSREKKESFPLTVTSAQKNPTAFYLCASSKGQGAPGPYEQYFGPGTRLTVT.